This TCR beta chain was obtained from a study of blood T cells in healthy people across ages. Whole-study findings and limits: Age advanced and TCR beta diversity per million T cells fell, roughly linearly. It was the long-lived donors that had more naive CD4+ cells and higher diversity than aged donors.

Regarding this clonotype: What it binds is unknown. At one boundary the junction diverges from the germline segment, which might be a read error.

The CDR3 is made up of 15 amino acids. Germline CDR1 and CDR2: SGHRS and YFSETQ. Total RNA, at least 5.5 micrograms per sample, came from PBMCs. A second PCR of 7 to 11 cycles used a sample-barcoded 5' primer and a J-beta primer mix. Each sample provided no less than 2.5 million CDR3-containing paired-end reads. Each CDR3 protein gets one entry after TCRdb re-called the 5' RACE reads with MiXCR. The table records fewer than 700,000 distinct CDR3 sequences, around 38% of them present only once. This clonotype was obtained from a man aged 80 or over in good health. The rearrangement uses TRBV5-1 and TRBJ2-3, with D unresolved. Material for sequencing was blood. CDR3 region: CANSLGPFKLDTQYF. The CDR3 region has the DNA TGCGCCAACAGCTTGGGCCCCTTTAAGTTAGATACGCAGTATTTT.